The rows below give T cell receptor beta chains drawn from one sample of a study of T cell responses to AZD1222 COVID-19 vaccine. Clones were read by immunoSEQ multiplex PCR, and TCRdb kept only the in-frame ones, dropping some. The profile shows roughly 30,000 clones, 70% to 80% of them singletons. The material was peripheral blood, obtained 28 days after the second AZD1222 dose. These receptors all come from an adult who received the AZD1222 COVID-19 vaccine. CDR3s include the opening cysteine and the closing phenylalanine or tryptophan. The size of a clone is reported for some rows only, either as once, few or many, or as a class for expanded clones.

v_gene	j_gene	abundance	CDR3aa
TRBV7-9	TRBJ2-3	few	CASRRGTSGRITSTDTQYF
TRBV18	TRBJ2-1	.	CASSPMTGGDEQFF
TRBV6-5	TRBJ1-3	few	CASRPTDSSRNTIYF
TRBV6-4	TRBJ2-3	.	CASSDEGSTDTQYF
TRBV6-1	TRBJ1-5	.	CATTRGNQPQHF
TRBV18	TRBJ2-1	.	CASSPLGSSYNEQFF
TRBV18	TRBJ1-1	.	CASSPQSGQGWTVFEAFF
TRBV3-1/TRBV3-2	TRBJ1-1	.	CASSRGQGAFF
TRBV4-1	TRBJ2-1	.	CASSLGLAGAYNEQFF
TRBV14	TRBJ1-2	.	CASSHLGTVDGYTF
TRBV15	TRBJ2-1	.	CATSRVFTYNEQFF
TRBV2	TRBJ2-3	.	CASLAGSLSTQYF
TRBV6-5	TRBJ2-5	.	CASGTQGRRGETQYF
TRBV5-1	TRBJ1-5	.	CASSLVTGPSQPQHF
TRBV6-5	TRBJ1-2	few	CASSYSGTVSYGYTF
TRBV4-2	TRBJ1-1	.	CASSQDKHRRNTEAFF
TRBV7-2	TRBJ1-2	few	CASSLDSNYGYTF
TRBV5-5	TRBJ2-5	.	CASSLVASGTETQYF
TRBV19	TRBJ1-6	.	CASRRTRPPRDSPLHF
TRBV6-5	TRBJ1-2	.	CASSSLTGGRRWGYTF
TRBV4-1	TRBJ2-4	once	CASSHRAPRSAKNIQYF
TRBV19	TRBJ2-1	.	CASSSRRLEGNEQFF
TRBV30	TRBJ1-2	.	CAWSLDYGYTF
TRBV6-5	TRBJ1-6	.	CASSYSGQYNSPLHF
TRBV4-1	TRBJ2-2	.	CASSQDRGPGELFF
TRBV5-8	TRBJ1-2	.	CASSLEAYRVGYGYTF
TRBV5-1	TRBJ2-1	.	CASSLLERTNEIGQFF
TRBV7-6	TRBJ2-7	.	CASQGRLYEQYF
TRBV7-9	TRBJ1-2	once	CASSAGQLINYGYTF
TRBV6-2/TRBV6-3	TRBJ1-3	.	CASSYELGMTGNTIYF
TRBV6-5	TRBJ1-2	.	CASSSGQLRYGYTF
TRBV28	TRBJ1-4	.	CASSLSAKGKLFF
TRBV3-1/TRBV3-2	TRBJ1-2	.	CASSPQGIGGYTF
TRBV20-1	TRBJ1-3	.	CSASSWGSGNTIYF
TRBV2	TRBJ2-5	.	CASSDGASWETQYF
TRBV1	TRBJ1-4	.	CTSSQDSSGTGGVLVGEKLFF
TRBV19	TRBJ2-6	.	CASRKPLVTGANVLTF
TRBV7-2	TRBJ2-7	once	CASSLVSSGKLYEQYF
TRBV4-2	TRBJ2-3	.	CASSPVDSGFTDTQYF
TRBV9	TRBJ2-5	.	CASSPRPSGGMTETQYF
TRBV24-1	TRBJ2-1	.	CATSTGQGGNEQFF
TRBV10-3	TRBJ1-6	.	CAIGLGTGFGSPLHF
TRBV4-3	TRBJ2-5	.	CASSQGEWETQYF
TRBV18	TRBJ2-3	.	CASSPGTVDTQYF
TRBV7-2	TRBJ1-2	.	CASSDPRESYGYTF
TRBV6-4	TRBJ2-1	.	CASSDSLAGGNEQFF
TRBV28	TRBJ2-6	.	CASSLQNGVLTF
TRBV6-4	TRBJ1-2	.	CASQGQGGGYTF
TRBV11-2	TRBJ1-5	few	CASSLGPGRDQPQHF
TRBV7-9	TRBJ2-5	.	CASSLLPTLPETQYF